These 19 T cell receptor beta chains originate from one sample sequenced in a study of blood T cell repertoires in COVID-19. Sequenced by immunoSEQ multiplex PCR; TCRdb stores in-frame clones only, minus some. The top ten hold 3% of the sample, which has 150,000 or so clones, approximately 79% seen once. The sequenced sample was peripheral blood. The receptors were gathered from a woman older than 75 with acute or convalescent COVID-19.

The V and J genes are TRBV5-8 and TRBJ2-5, with a possible D match to TRBD2 (5 bases). The germline gives CDR1 SGHTS, CDR2 YDEGEE. V was clipped by 1 base and J by 2 bases, with 9 bases between them. The CDR3 has 14 residues. CDR3 in amino acids: CASSLLGEQETQYF. CDR3 nucleotide sequence: TGTGCCAGCAGCTTGTTGGGAGAGCAAGAGACCCAGTACTTC.

The chain combines TRBV2 with TRBJ1-2, with a tentative D call TRBD1 (6 bases). This CDR3 is built from 12 residues. Germline V gives CDR1 SNHLY, CDR2 FYNNEI. V lost 7 bases to trimming and J lost 13 bases, with 19 bases between them. This chain's CDR3 is CASTGQVGVCTF. CDR3 DNA sequence: TGTGCCAGCACGGGACAAGTGGGTGTTTGCACCTTC.

The chain recombines TRBV5-1 with TRBJ1-4; tentatively, D is TRBD1 (5 bases). Trimming removed 0 bases at V and 7 bases at J, with 10 bases between. CDR3 length: 14 amino acids. Germline CDR1 SGHRS, CDR2 YFSETQ. In nucleotides, the CDR3 is TGCGCCAGCAGCTTGGTTCAGGGCGGTGAAAAACTGTTTTTT. Amino acids: CASSLVQGGEKLFF.

V gene TRBV19 combines with J gene TRBJ1-1, with TRBD1 matching over 7 bases. The CDR3 consists of 13 residues. Unmatched junction bases numbered 6, after V lost 10 bases and J lost 1 base. The germline V gene has CDR1 LNHDA and CDR2 SQIVND (reference sequence). CDR3 in amino acids: CATSDRRNTEAFF. The DNA for the CDR3 is TGTGCCACCTCGGACAGGAGGAACACTGAAGCTTTCTTT.

This clone occurred a few times. The chain links TRBV7-8 to TRBJ2-7; tentatively, D is TRBD1 (5 bases). Deletions cut 6 bases from V and 9 bases from J, with 21 bases between. The CDR3 is 14 residues long. The germline V gene encodes CDR1 SGHVS and CDR2 FQNEAQ. The CDR3 nucleotides are TGTGCCAGCAGTACTGGGCAGGGTCGCGAGGCGCAGTACTTC. Translating gives CASSTGQGREAQYF.

The chain uses TRBV9 and TRBJ2-1, with TRBD2 identical over 7 bases. The CDR3 sequence is 14 residues long. Germline CDR1 SGDLS, CDR2 YYNGEE. Trimming at V came to 2 bases and at J to 9 bases, leaving 8 bases not matched to a gene. CDR3 nucleotides: TGTGCCAGCAGCGTGGGCGGGAGTAGCGTTGAGCAGTTCTTC. It translates to CASSVGGSSVEQFF.

The V and J genes are TRBV6-2 or TRBV6-3 and TRBJ1-1; 8 positions agree with TRBD1. CDR3 length: 15 residues. Germline V gene data show CDR1 as MNHEY and CDR2 as SVGEGT. J gave up 6 bases and V 6 bases, and 12 bases lay outside the gene matches. CDR3 loop: CASSASQGGRAEAFF. The CDR3 nucleotides read TGTGCCAGCAGCGCCTCACAGGGGGGAAGAGCTGAAGCTTTCTTT.

The genes are TRBV19 and TRBJ1-1; 9 bases align to TRBD1. The CDR3 sequence is 14 residues long. Trimming removed 6 bases from V and 10 bases from J; junction bases left unmatched: 12. Germline V lookup: CDR1 LNHDA, CDR2 SQIVND (reference sequence). The CDR3 sequence: CASRSGQGIGRAFF. Here the CDR3 DNA reads TGTGCCAGTAGGTCCGGACAGGGGATTGGGCGAGCTTTCTTT.

The CDR3 nucleotides are TGTGCCAGCAGGGGCTATATGAACACTGAAGCTTTCTTT. Its translation: CASRGYMNTEAFF. J is TRBJ1-1 and V is TRBV27; D remains unclear. The CDR3 loop spans 13 amino acids. The germline CDR1 and CDR2 sequences are MNHEY and SMNVEV (reference sequence). The V end lost 6 bases, the J end lost 0 bases, and 8 bases lay between the germline ends.

J is TRBJ2-7 and V is TRBV4-1; D call uncertain. Germline V gives CDR1 MGHRA, CDR2 YSYEKL. This CDR3 region has 16 residues. Trimming removed 1 base at V and 3 bases at J, with 16 bases between. CDR3 DNA sequence: TGCGCCAGCAGCCAAGTTAGTCGCGACATCGGCTACGAGCAGTACTTC. It specifies CASSQVSRDIGYEQYF.

The chain recombines TRBV5-5 with TRBJ1-5; maybe TRBD1 (5 bases). Germline values: CDR1 SGHKS, CDR2 YYEKEE (reference sequence). This CDR3 has 12 residues. The germline V and J ends were trimmed by 4 bases and 11 bases, with 13 bases remaining between them. This CDR3 reads CASSGGEEAQHF. In nucleotides, the CDR3 is TGTGCCAGCAGCGGGGGGGAAGAGGCCCAGCATTTT.

V is TRBV30 and J is TRBJ2-1; 8 bases are shared with TRBD2. From germline, CDR1 is GTSNPN and CDR2 SVGIG (reference sequence). This CDR3 has 14 residues. V shed 3 bases and J 4 bases; nucleotides not matched to a gene: 5. The CDR3 DNA sequence: TGTGCCTGGAGACGGACTAGCCGATACAATGAGCAGTTCTTC. This codes for CAWRRTSRYNEQFF.

J is TRBJ1-1 and V is TRBV3-1 (or the pseudogene TRBV3-2); D is uncertain. The CDR3 loop spans 13 amino acids. Germline CDR1 LGHDT, CDR2 YNNKEL (reference sequence). V was clipped by 3 bases and J by 5 bases, with 10 bases between them. The CDR3 sequence: CASSQEGWTEAFF. The CDR3 DNA reads TGTGCCAGCAGCCAGGAGGGTTGGACTGAAGCTTTCTTT.

The chain couples TRBV5-4 to TRBJ2-1; unclear D gene. Trimming removed 1 base at V and 10 bases at J, with 9 bases between. Germline CDR1 and CDR2: SGHNT and YYREEE (reference sequence). This CDR3 comprises 12 residues. CDR3 coding DNA: TGTGCCAGCAGCTTGTCGGCAGCGGAGCAGTTCTTC. Its protein is CASSLSAAEQFF.

This clone was observed a handful of times. This chain joins TRBV11-1 and TRBJ1-4; 9 bases agree with TRBD1. The germline V gene encodes CDR1 SGHAT and CDR2 FQDESV (reference sequence). V lost 5 bases and J lost 8; bases outside the gene matches: 9. The CDR3 spans 15 residues. The CDR3 sequence is CASSRSWDRVEKLFF. The CDR3, as DNA: TGTGCCAGCAGCCGTTCATGGGACAGGGTCGAAAAACTGTTTTTT.

Written as DNA, the CDR3 is TGTGCCAGCAGCCAACGACAGGGGTTAAATCAGCCCCAGCATTTT. This gives the protein CASSQRQGLNQPQHF. V is TRBV4-2 and J is TRBJ1-5; TRBD1 agrees at 8 bases. J lost 4 bases, V lost 2 bases, and 4 bases had no gene match. The CDR3 spans 15 residues. Germline lookup yields CDR1 LGHNA and CDR2 YNFKEQ.

The rearrangement uses TRBV19 and TRBJ2-1; a possible D gene is TRBD2 (5 bases). CDR1 LNHDA and CDR2 SQIVND come from the germline V gene (reference sequence). Deletions cut 0 bases from V and 4 bases from J, with 10 bases between. The CDR3 runs 15 residues. CDR3 sequence: CASSIDRGLYNEQFF. In nucleotides, the CDR3 is TGTGCCAGTAGTATAGATCGAGGGCTATACAATGAGCAGTTCTTC.

This sequence joins TRBV27 and TRBJ2-1; 10 positions match TRBD2. V lost 5 bases and J lost 10; bases outside the gene matches: 11. The CDR3 sequence is 15 residues long. Germline V gene sequence: CDR1 MNHEY, CDR2 SMNVEV (reference sequence). For the CDR3, the DNA is TGTGCCAGCAGTACAACTAGCGGGGTCCGAGGGGAGCAGTTCTTC. Protein sequence: CASSTTSGVRGEQFF.

The rearrangement uses TRBV7-6 and TRBJ1-6, with 8 bases identical to TRBD1. Per the germline V gene, CDR1 is SGHVS and CDR2 is FNYEAQ. Trimming at V came to 3 bases and at J to 5 bases, leaving 3 bases not matched to a gene. CDR3 length: 15 amino acids. CDR3 in DNA: TGTGCCAGCAGCTTCGGGACAGGAAATAATTCACCCCTCCACTTT. This translates into CASSFGTGNNSPLHF.